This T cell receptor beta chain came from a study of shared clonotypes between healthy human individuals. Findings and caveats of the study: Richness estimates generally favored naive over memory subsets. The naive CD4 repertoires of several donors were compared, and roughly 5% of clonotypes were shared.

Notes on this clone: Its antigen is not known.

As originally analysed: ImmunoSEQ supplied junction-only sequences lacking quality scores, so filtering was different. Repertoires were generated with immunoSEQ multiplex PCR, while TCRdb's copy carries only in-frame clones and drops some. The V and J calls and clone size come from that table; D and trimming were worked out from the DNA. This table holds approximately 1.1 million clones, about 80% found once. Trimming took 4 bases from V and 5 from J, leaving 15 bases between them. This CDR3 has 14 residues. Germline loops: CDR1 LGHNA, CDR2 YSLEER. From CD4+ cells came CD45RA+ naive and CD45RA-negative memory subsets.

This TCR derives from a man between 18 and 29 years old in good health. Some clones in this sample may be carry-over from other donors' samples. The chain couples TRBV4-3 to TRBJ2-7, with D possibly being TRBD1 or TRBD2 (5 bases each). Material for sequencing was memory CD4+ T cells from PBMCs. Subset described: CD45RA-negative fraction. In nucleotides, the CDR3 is TGCGCCAGCAGCCTACACACGGGGCTGAACGAGCAGTACTTC. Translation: CASSLHTGLNEQYF.